The sequence of this T cell receptor (beta chain) was determined in a study of CD8+ T cells in alopecia areata. Overall study: The share of scalp area affected provided the severity score for treated patients.

Treatment: oral pan-JAK inhibitor, 5-10 mg twice daily. Patients with alopecia areata provided lesional scalp punch biopsies as well as peripheral blood. Sorting of CD4+ and CD8+ T cells was performed on PBMCs. After isolation, RNA underwent reverse transcription to generate cDNA as the sequencing template. The assay was immunoSEQ multiplex PCR, and TCRdb's table has in-frame clones only and misses some. Here the sample spans about 88,000 clones, roughly 46% being singletons. This sample comprised CD8+ T cells sorted from blood, obtained at week 24, from a patient treated with tofacitinib. The TCR was taken from a human donor with alopecia areata.

The CDR3 DNA follows: TGTGCCAGCTCCAGGGTTTATGAGCAGTTCTTC. This sequence encodes CASSRVYEQFF. This sequence joins TRBV2 and TRBJ2-1; weak D call: TRBD1 (5 bases). Germline values: CDR1 SNHLY, CDR2 FYNNEI. CDR3 length: 11 amino acids. The V and J ends lost 8 bases and 8 bases respectively, with 10 bases between them.